This passage covers 23 T cell receptor beta chains from one sample sequenced in a study of T cell responses to AZD1222 COVID-19 vaccine. Generated by immunoSEQ multiplex PCR, the TCRdb table keeps only in-frame clones and is missing some. The sample holds roughly 97,000 clones; over 90% are singletons and the top ten take about 5%. This material consisted of peripheral blood, taken on day 0 of AZD1222 vaccination. Receptors originate from an adult in good health.

This clone was seen just once. The V call is TRBV3-1 (or the pseudogene TRBV3-2), the J call TRBJ2-7, with a weak D call TRBD2 (6 bases). Germline loops: CDR1 LGHDT, CDR2 YNNKEL (reference sequence). CDR3 length: 17 amino acids. V lost 0 bases and J 2 bases, leaving 17 bases between the germline ends. The DNA of the CDR3 is TGTGCCAGCAGCCAAGATGAACGGCGGGAAAAGGCCTACGAGCAGTACTTC. Translated: CASSQDERREKAYEQYF.

The V and J genes are TRBV19 and TRBJ2-2, with D perhaps TRBD2 (6 bases). The V end lost 7 bases, the J end lost 4 bases, and 16 bases lay between the germline ends. The CDR3 is 15 residues long. Germline V gene lookup returns CDR1 LNHDA and CDR2 SQIVND (reference sequence). CDR3 loop: CASTPGRRGTGELFF. Written as DNA, the CDR3 is TGTGCCAGTACCCCGGGACGGAGGGGCACCGGGGAGCTGTTTTTT.

The rearrangement joins TRBV7-2 to TRBJ2-3; D is unresolved. Germline-derived CDR1 and CDR2 are SGHTA and FQGNSA. The CDR3 has 14 residues. V was trimmed by 5 bases and J by 5 bases, leaving 14 bases between them. In DNA, the CDR3 is TGTGCCAGCAGCGCCCGGCGATCGGGAGATACGCAGTATTTT. Amino acid sequence: CASSARRSGDTQYF. The complete variable domain, with remaining parts taken from reference TRBV7-2 and TRBJ2-3, reads GAGVSQSPSNKVTEKGKDVELRCDPISGHTALYWYRQSLGQGLEFLIYFQGNSAPDKSGLPSDRFSAERTGGSVSTLTIQRTQQEDSAVYLCASSARRSGDTQYFGPGTRLTVL.

The chain recombines TRBV7-9 with TRBJ2-7; 8 bases match TRBD1. Per germline, CDR1 SEHNR and CDR2 FQNEAQ (reference sequence). Trimming at V came to 3 bases and at J to 2 bases, leaving 3 bases not matched to a gene. The CDR3 has 14 residues. The DNA for the CDR3 is TGTGCCAGCAGCTTCCAGGGGGCCACCTACGAGCAGTACTTC. Protein product: CASSFQGATYEQYF. Full variable domain (outside the CDR3, taken from reference TRBV7-9 and TRBJ2-7): DTGVSQNPRHKITKRGQNVTFRCDPISEHNRLYWYRQTLGQGPEFLTYFQNEAQLEKSRLLSDRFSAERPKGSFSTLEIQRTEQGDSAMYLCASSFQGATYEQYFGPGTRLTVT.

The chain employs TRBV30 and TRBJ2-7; TRBD2 matches at 11 bases. After removal of 1 base from V and 3 bases from J, the junction contained 5 bases not matched to a gene. CDR3 length: 15 amino acids. Germline V gene lookup returns CDR1 GTSNPN and CDR2 SVGIG (reference sequence). The CDR3 sequence is CAWSAITSGGYEQYF. The CDR3 DNA reads as TGTGCCTGGAGTGCAATTACTAGCGGGGGCTACGAGCAGTACTTC.

The chain has TRBV19 and TRBJ1-5; 7 positions match TRBD1. The J segment lost 15 bases and the V segment lost 4 bases, leaving 12 bases of the junction unmatched. This CDR3 contains 13 residues. Germline V lookup: CDR1 LNHDA, CDR2 SQIVND (reference sequence). The CDR3 region has the DNA TGTGCCAGTAGTACGGGAGGGGGCAGGCCCGGGCATTTT. Its protein is CASSTGGGRPGHF.

The chain couples TRBV30 to TRBJ2-3; the D gene is possibly TRBD2 (5 bases). The V and J ends lost 2 bases and 6 bases respectively, with 18 bases between them. In germline, CDR1 is GTSNPN, CDR2 SVGIG (reference sequence). This CDR3 region has 15 residues. DNA for the CDR3: TGTGCCTGGAGTAACGAGCTTGCGGGTAGGGATACGCAGTATTTT. As protein: CAWSNELAGRDTQYF.

The J gene is TRBJ2-1, the V gene TRBV5-4, with 13 bases fitting TRBD2. After removal of 5 bases from V and 9 bases from J, the junction contained 8 bases not matched to a gene. Germline assignment: CDR1 SGHNT and CDR2 YYREEE (reference sequence). The CDR3 is made up of 15 amino acids. The CDR3 loop is CASRSGTSGEGEQFF. Here the CDR3 DNA reads TGTGCCAGCAGATCCGGGACTAGCGGGGAGGGTGAGCAGTTCTTC.

V gene TRBV14 combines with J gene TRBJ2-3; 7 positions agree with TRBD2. The trim removed 4 bases at V and 2 bases at J, leaving 6 bases unmatched. The CDR3 is 15 amino acids. From germline, CDR1 is SGHDN and CDR2 FVKESK. Written as DNA, the CDR3 is TGTGCCAGCAGCCCTTACGGGGGGTACACAGATACGCAGTATTTT. Protein: CASSPYGGYTDTQYF.

The rearrangement joins TRBV7-9 to TRBJ1-2; D might be TRBD1 (6 bases). The CDR3 loop spans 16 amino acids. V lost 5 bases to trimming and J lost 6 bases, with 22 bases between them. CDR1 SEHNR and CDR2 FQNEAQ come from the germline V gene (reference sequence). The CDR3 DNA reads as TGTGCCAGCAGCCCCAGGGGCCGAAGAGGATTCGATGGCTACACCTTC. Amino acids: CASSPRGRRGFDGYTF. Drawing the rest from reference TRBV7-9 and TRBJ1-2, the complete variable domain is DTGVSQNPRHKITKRGQNVTFRCDPISEHNRLYWYRQTLGQGPEFLTYFQNEAQLEKSRLLSDRFSAERPKGSFSTLEIQRTEQGDSAMYLCASSPRGRRGFDGYTFGSGTRLTVV.

This clone occurred once. The chain uses TRBV3-1 (or the pseudogene TRBV3-2) and TRBJ1-2; D gene uncertain. Looked up from germline, CDR1 is LGHDT and CDR2 is YNNKEL (reference sequence). The V end lost 5 bases, the J end lost 2 bases, and 12 bases lay between the germline ends. The CDR3 extends over 14 amino acids. CDR3 sequence (DNA): TGTGCCAGCAGCGATCGGGGTCTAAACTATGGCTACACCTTC. It codes for CASSDRGLNYGYTF.

The chain uses TRBV5-8 and TRBJ1-3; D is ambiguous. In germline, CDR1 is SGHTS, CDR2 YDEGEE. The CDR3 runs to 11 residues. Trimming pared 4 bases from V and 7 bases from J, leaving 6 bases between. CDR3 sequence: CASSLVNTIYF. The CDR3 region has the DNA TGTGCCAGCAGCCTGGTGAACACCATATATTTT.

This sequence joins TRBV27 and TRBJ2-4; 14 bases map to TRBD2. CDR3 length: 16 residues. The V and J ends lost 2 bases and 11 bases, in that order; junction bases with no gene match: 8. CDR1 is MNHEY, CDR2 SMNVEV, per germline (reference sequence). Written as DNA, the CDR3 is TGTGCCAGCAGTTTAGGGACTAGCGGGAGTCCCCGTGTTCAGTACTTC. Residues: CASSLGTSGSPRVQYF.

The chain couples TRBV7-3 to TRBJ2-1; D unresolved. The CDR3 contains 13 residues. V was pared by 0 bases and J by 9 bases, with 9 bases between. Germline V CDR1 and CDR2: SGHTA, FQGTGA. CDR3 sequence reads: CASSLTFASEQFF. The CDR3 DNA follows: TGTGCCAGCAGCTTAACGTTCGCTAGTGAGCAGTTCTTC.

The chain combines TRBV20-1 with TRBJ2-5; weak D call: TRBD1 (5 bases). Germline-derived CDR1 and CDR2 are DFQATT and SNEGSKA (reference sequence). The CDR3 has 16 residues. Between the trimmed V and J ends, which lost 3 bases and 6 bases, there was a span of 23 bases. CDR3 DNA: TGCAGTGCTAGTCAGCAGGGAAGTGTCCTCCCCAAGACCCAGTACTTC. Residues: CSASQQGSVLPKTQYF.

The gene calls are TRBV19 and TRBJ2-7; TRBD1 or TRBD2 may be the D gene (5 bases each). Per the germline V gene, CDR1 is LNHDA and CDR2 is SQIVND (reference sequence). The CDR3 is made up of 14 amino acids. Between the trimmed V and J ends, which lost 2 bases and 2 bases, there was a span of 10 bases. The chain's CDR3 is CASSIPGPTYEQYF. The CDR3 region has the DNA TGTGCCAGTAGTATACCGGGACCGACCTACGAGCAGTACTTC. Based on the CDR3 plus reference TRBV19 and TRBJ2-7, the full variable domain is DGGITQSPKYLFRKEGQNVTLSCEQNLNHDAMYWYRQDPGQGLRLIYYSQIVNDFQKGDIAEGYSVSREKKESFPLTVTSAQKNPTAFYLCASSIPGPTYEQYFGPGTRLTVT.

V and J are TRBV25-1 and TRBJ2-2; 7 bases are shared with TRBD1. Trimming cost V 8 bases and J 1 base; bases outside gene matches: 7. The V gene's germline CDR1 is MGHDK and CDR2 SYGVNS. CDR3 size: 15 residues. CDR3 sequence reads: CASSDRVKNTGELFF. As DNA, the CDR3 is TGTGCCAGCTCAGACAGGGTAAAGAACACCGGGGAGCTGTTTTTT.

The V call is TRBV10-3, the J call TRBJ2-7; TRBD1 or TRBD2 may be the D gene (5 bases each). The germline V gene encodes CDR1 ENHRY and CDR2 SYGVKD. The CDR3 consists of 14 residues. Trimming left V 6 bases short and J 3 bases short, with 15 bases between. The CDR3 protein is CAIRGDHSGYEQYF. In DNA form, the CDR3 reads TGTGCCATCAGGGGGGACCATAGTGGCTACGAGCAGTACTTC.

The rearrangement links TRBV18 to TRBJ1-3; D unclear. Trimming cost V 3 bases and J 0 bases, with 12 bases left between them. Germline-derived CDR1 and CDR2 are KGHSH and LQKENI. The length of the CDR3 is 16 residues. The CDR3 here is CASSPPGPSSGNTIYF. CDR3 DNA: TGTGCCAGCTCACCCCCAGGTCCGAGCTCTGGAAACACCATATATTTT.

The chain couples TRBV4-2 to TRBJ1-4; no firm D call. CDR3 size: 14 residues. With 5 bases removed from V and 0 bases from J, the gap between germline ends came to 7 bases. Germline loops: CDR1 LGHNA, CDR2 YNFKEQ. DNA of the CDR3: TGTGCCAGCAGCGGCCGCACAACTAATGAAAAACTGTTTTTT. It yields the protein CASSGRTTNEKLFF.

The rearrangement links TRBV6-5 to TRBJ1-5; D is ambiguous. V was cut by 2 bases and J by 4 bases, with 6 bases left in between. Germline CDR1 reads MNHEY; CDR2 reads SVGAGI. The CDR3 extends over 13 amino acids. The CDR3 region is CASSYTENQPQHF. CDR3 coding DNA: TGTGCCAGCAGTTACACGGAAAATCAGCCCCAGCATTTT.

The CDR3 spells CASRTSLRAQYF. CDR3 bases: TGTGCCAGCAGGACCTCTTTAAGGGCCCAGTACTTC. The chain uses TRBV6-5 and TRBJ2-5; D gene ambiguous. Trimming cost V 6 bases and J 9 bases, with 14 bases left between them. The germline CDR1 and CDR2 sequences are MNHEY and SVGAGI. The CDR3 spans 12 residues.

V and J are TRBV28 and TRBJ1-2; 7 bases map to TRBD1. This CDR3 is built from 14 residues. CDR1 MDHEN and CDR2 SYDVKM come from the germline V gene. V gave up 7 bases and J gave up 7 bases; unmatched junction bases: 12. The chain's CDR3 is CASNWAGGHGGYTF. As DNA, the CDR3 is TGTGCCAGCAATTGGGCAGGGGGGCACGGTGGCTACACCTTC.